These 27 T cell receptor beta chains were all obtained from the same sample, sequenced in a study of cytomegalovirus exposure and HLA in healthy donors. The PCR ran on 60 Vbeta and 13 Jbeta primers. Sequenced by immunoSEQ multiplex PCR; TCRdb stores in-frame clones only, minus some. The table shows some 180,000 clones, with around four fifths occurring only once. Sequencing used PBMCs. The origin of the receptors is a woman aged 55-70 years in good health and CMV-seropositive.

The V gene is TRBV28, the J gene TRBJ2-7; D remains unclear. CDR1 is MDHEN, CDR2 SYDVKM, per germline. Trimming took off 4 bases at V and 9 bases at J, with 10 bases between the two ends. The CDR3 runs 11 residues. The CDR3 is CASSYALGQYF. As DNA, the CDR3 is TGTGCCAGCAGTTACGCCCTAGGGCAGTACTTC.

The V and J genes are TRBV12-5 and TRBJ1-2; D is uncertain. CDR3 length: 14 residues. The germline V and J ends were trimmed by 1 base and 2 bases, with 8 bases remaining between them. Germline assignment: CDR1 LGHNT and CDR2 FRNRAP. The CDR3 sequence is CASGLGQRNYGYTF. CDR3 coding DNA: TGTGCTAGTGGTTTGGGGCAGAGGAACTATGGCTACACCTTC.

The chain uses TRBV6-5 and TRBJ2-3; D may be TRBD2 (6 bases). CDR3 length: 13 residues. V was shortened by 6 bases and J by 0 bases, with 7 bases between the two germline ends. Germline loops: CDR1 MNHEY, CDR2 SVGAGI. The CDR3 region is CASRRGSTDTQYF. CDR3 bases: TGTGCCAGCAGGCGGGGTAGCACAGATACGCAGTATTTT.

The rearrangement links TRBV7-2 to TRBJ2-2; weak D call: TRBD2 (5 bases). This CDR3 is 14 amino acids long. Germline CDR1 SGHTA, CDR2 FQGNSA. Trimming removed 5 bases from V and 4 bases from J, with 11 bases in between. CDR3 sequence: CASSQILGTGELFF. Here the CDR3 DNA reads TGTGCCAGCAGCCAGATACTAGGCACCGGGGAGCTGTTTTTT.

The chain carries TRBV6-6 and TRBJ1-3; unclear D gene. The germline CDR1 and CDR2 sequences are MNHNY and SVGAGI (reference sequence). The CDR3 is 14 residues long. V gave up 4 bases and J gave up 0 bases, with 7 bases separating them. In DNA, the CDR3 is TGTGCCAGCAGTTCAACAGCCTCTGGAAACACCATATATTTT. It yields the protein CASSSTASGNTIYF.

This clone was found a few times. The chain joins TRBV15 to TRBJ2-1; D not certain. Per the germline V gene, CDR1 is LNHNV and CDR2 is YYDKDF (reference sequence). The CDR3 extends over 13 amino acids. V lost 0 bases and J lost 7, with 7 bases in between. In nucleotides, the CDR3 is TGTGCCACCAGCAGAGATCGGTGGAATGAGCAGTTCTTC. Its translation: CATSRDRWNEQFF.

The chain couples TRBV7-2 to TRBJ2-4; 9 positions agree with TRBD1. V was pared by 5 bases and J by 1 base, with 9 bases of the junction left unmatched. Germline V gives CDR1 SGHTA, CDR2 FQGNSA. This CDR3 comprises 17 residues. For the CDR3, the DNA is TGTGCCAGCAGCCCCCCGGACAGGGGACATGCCAAAAACATTCAGTACTTC. It is translated as CASSPPDRGHAKNIQYF.

The rearrangement uses TRBV28 and TRBJ1-2; TRBD1 agrees at 9 bases. The V segment lost 4 bases and the J segment 1 base; nucleotides outside the gene matches: 13. The CDR3 extends over 18 amino acids. Germline V gene data show CDR1 as MDHEN and CDR2 as SYDVKM. The DNA of the CDR3 is TGTGCCAGCAGTTCCCCCGTATATGACAGGGGGTATAACTATGGCTACACCTTC. It specifies CASSSPVYDRGYNYGYTF.

Turning to this clone: Mismatch with germline at one junction end may stem from a read error. The J gene is TRBJ2-6, the V gene TRBV9; the D gene is possibly TRBD1 (6 bases). This CDR3 spans 15 amino acids. Looked up from germline, CDR1 is SGDLS and CDR2 is YYNGEE. The CDR3 nucleotides are TGTGCCAGCACCTCGACAGGATCTGGGGCCAACGGCCTGACTTTC. It translates to CASTSTGSGANGLTF.

This clone was counted once. This chain links TRBV28 with TRBJ1-2; TRBD1 matches at 8 bases. This CDR3 region has 15 residues. Germline CDR1 MDHEN, CDR2 SYDVKM. V gave up 0 bases and J gave up 4 bases; unmatched junction bases: 4. The CDR3 bases are TGTGCCAGCAGTTTATGGGACAGGGACCCCTATGGCTACACCTTC. The encoded protein is CASSLWDRDPYGYTF.

This chain uses TRBV6-5 with TRBJ1-5; tentative D call: TRBD1 (6 bases). Germline assignment: CDR1 MNHEY and CDR2 SVGAGI. The ends were cut back, 5 bases at V and 1 base at J, with 12 bases in the middle. The length of the CDR3 is 15 residues. The CDR3 nucleotides are TGTGCCAGCAGTCGCCAGGGGAAGAGCAATCAGCCCCAGCATTTT. Translated, it gives CASSRQGKSNQPQHF.

The rearrangement uses TRBV5-1 and TRBJ1-1, with 8 bases lining up with TRBD1. The CDR3 has 14 residues. Germline V gene lookup returns CDR1 SGHRS and CDR2 YFSETQ. J was trimmed by 4 bases and V by 4 bases; bases with no gene match: 6. CDR3 amino acids: CASSDRTGPTEAFF. The CDR3 region has the DNA TGCGCCAGCAGCGACCGGACAGGGCCCACTGAAGCTTTCTTT.

This CDR3 reads CSARSRGSQHF. DNA of the CDR3: TGCAGTGCTAGGTCCCGGGGGTCCCAGCATTTT. This sequence joins TRBV20-1 and TRBJ1-5, with a weak D call TRBD1 (5 bases). The CDR3 extends over 11 amino acids. Trimming pared 3 bases from V and 11 bases from J, leaving 11 bases between. Germline assignment: CDR1 DFQATT and CDR2 SNEGSKA (reference sequence).

The rearrangement links TRBV4-1 to TRBJ2-2; 7 nucleotides agree with TRBD2. With V trimmed by 4 bases and J by 8 bases, 7 bases remained unmatched. CDR1 MGHRA and CDR2 YSYEKL come from the germline V gene. This CDR3 has 14 amino acids. The CDR3 here is CASSPPGGAGELFF. CDR3 coding DNA: TGCGCCAGCAGCCCCCCGGGGGGTGCGGGGGAGCTGTTTTTT.

The chain carries TRBV4-2 and TRBJ1-4; the match to TRBD1 covers 7 bases. CDR1 and CDR2 (germline): LGHNA, YNFKEQ. Trimming cost V 4 bases and J 6 bases; bases outside gene matches: 8. The CDR3 is 15 amino acids. This chain's CDR3 is CASSLTGETYEKLFF. The CDR3 DNA follows: TGTGCCAGCAGCCTAACAGGGGAGACTTATGAAAAACTGTTTTTT.

This chain joins TRBV19 and TRBJ2-5; D uncertain. CDR1 LNHDA and CDR2 SQIVND come from the germline V gene (reference sequence). CDR3 length equals 14 residues. V lost 3 bases and J lost 2, with 10 bases in between. The CDR3 region is CASSMRRSQETQYF. The CDR3 region has the DNA TGTGCCAGTAGTATGAGGCGGTCTCAAGAGACCCAGTACTTC.

The chain uses TRBV6-1 and TRBJ1-6, with 8 bases that match TRBD1. Germline V gene sequence: CDR1 MNHNS, CDR2 SASEGT. V lost 4 bases and J lost 0; bases outside the gene matches: 2. CDR3 length: 16 residues. The CDR3, as DNA: TGTGCCAGCAGTGCAGGACAGGGCTCCTATAATTCACCCCTCCACTTT. Translating it yields CASSAGQGSYNSPLHF.

This clone was counted only a few times. The chain uses TRBV29-1 and TRBJ1-2; D gene uncertain. The V end lost 7 bases, the J end lost 4 bases, and 13 bases lay between the germline ends. Germline CDR1 SQVTM, CDR2 ANQGSEA. The CDR3 runs 12 residues. The CDR3: CSAGGTIYGYTF. The CDR3 DNA reads TGCAGCGCGGGAGGCACAATCTATGGCTACACCTTC.

This clone was observed a handful of times. This chain joins TRBV10-2 and TRBJ2-6, with a possible D match to TRBD1 (5 bases). CDR1 and CDR2 from the germline V gene are WSHSY and SAAADI. V was clipped by 6 bases and J by 12 bases, with 15 bases between them. This CDR3 spans 13 amino acids. The CDR3 DNA reads as TGCGCCAGCAGCCCGAGTCTACAGGCCGTCCTGACTTTC. Translating it yields CASSPSLQAVLTF.

On this clone: This same CDR3 is encoded by further DNA sequences in the sample. This chain connects TRBV7-2 to TRBJ2-5; 7 nucleotides line up with TRBD2. Germline assignment: CDR1 SGHTA and CDR2 FQGNSA. The junction had 1 base not matched to a gene; V was cut back by 1 base and J by 2 bases. The length of the CDR3 is 14 residues. CDR3 sequence reads: CASSLGGLQETQYF. CDR3 in DNA: TGTGCCAGCAGCTTAGGGGGACTACAAGAGACCCAGTACTTC.

The chain combines TRBV19 with TRBJ1-1; the match to TRBD1 covers 7 bases. Germline V CDR1 and CDR2: LNHDA, SQIVND (reference sequence). The CDR3 runs 15 residues. The ends lost 4 bases at V and 4 bases at J; junction bases unmatched: 9. The CDR3 here is CASSSRQGRVTEAFF. CDR3 nucleotide sequence: TGTGCCAGTAGTAGTCGACAGGGAAGGGTCACTGAAGCTTTCTTT.

The chain links TRBV5-1 to TRBJ2-7, with TRBD2 matching over 10 bases. The V gene end was trimmed by 3 bases and the J gene end by 5 bases; junction bases not matched to a gene: 17. The V gene's germline CDR1 is SGHRS and CDR2 YFSETQ. The CDR3 is 18 amino acids. This CDR3 is CASSSRTRLAGDPHEQYF. CDR3 sequence (DNA): TGCGCCAGCAGCTCAAGAACCCGGCTAGCGGGAGACCCCCACGAGCAGTACTTC.

This clone was picked up a small number of times. The chain is built from TRBV25-1 and TRBJ1-4; no clear D. Germline CDR1 is MGHDK and CDR2 is SYGVNS. CDR3 length equals 13 residues. V lost 6 bases and J 6 bases, leaving 11 bases between the germline ends. The CDR3 DNA reads TGTGCCAGCAGCGATTACGGGGATGAAAAACTGTTTTTT. It is translated as CASSDYGDEKLFF.

The rearrangement links TRBV11-2 to TRBJ2-7; maybe TRBD1 (6 bases). The V end lost 0 bases, the J end lost 6 bases, and 9 bases lay between the germline ends. Germline-derived CDR1 and CDR2 are SGHAT and FQNNGV. The CDR3 consists of 13 residues. This chain's CDR3 is CASSLDEGGEQYF. In DNA form, the CDR3 reads TGTGCCAGCAGCTTAGATGAAGGGGGCGAGCAGTACTTC.

The chain links TRBV27 to TRBJ2-1; TRBD2 matches 10 bases. Trimming took 6 bases from V and 0 from J; bases not matched to a gene: 5. CDR3 length equals 16 residues. CDR1 and CDR2 from the germline V gene are MNHEY and SMNVEV (reference sequence). The CDR3 loop is CASSLGLAVSYNEQFF. CDR3 coding DNA: TGTGCCAGCAGCCTAGGACTAGCGGTCTCCTACAATGAGCAGTTCTTC.

This chain connects TRBV19 to TRBJ2-6; D uncertain. The V gene's germline CDR1 is LNHDA and CDR2 SQIVND (reference sequence). V was cut by 10 bases and J by 0 bases, with 19 bases left in between. CDR3 size: 17 residues. Written as DNA, the CDR3 is TGTGCCACCCACCCGGCAGGCGTAATCTCTGGGGCCAACGTCCTGACTTTC. Protein product: CATHPAGVISGANVLTF.

V is TRBV2 and J is TRBJ2-1; 13 bases map to TRBD2. This CDR3 is built from 17 residues. V was clipped by 4 bases and J by 7 bases; unmatched bases: 10. The germline CDR1 and CDR2 sequences are SNHLY and FYNNEI. CDR3 DNA sequence: TGTGCCAGCAGTGCCCTAACTAGCGGGAGGGCCGGGAATGAGCAGTTCTTC. Its protein is CASSALTSGRAGNEQFF.